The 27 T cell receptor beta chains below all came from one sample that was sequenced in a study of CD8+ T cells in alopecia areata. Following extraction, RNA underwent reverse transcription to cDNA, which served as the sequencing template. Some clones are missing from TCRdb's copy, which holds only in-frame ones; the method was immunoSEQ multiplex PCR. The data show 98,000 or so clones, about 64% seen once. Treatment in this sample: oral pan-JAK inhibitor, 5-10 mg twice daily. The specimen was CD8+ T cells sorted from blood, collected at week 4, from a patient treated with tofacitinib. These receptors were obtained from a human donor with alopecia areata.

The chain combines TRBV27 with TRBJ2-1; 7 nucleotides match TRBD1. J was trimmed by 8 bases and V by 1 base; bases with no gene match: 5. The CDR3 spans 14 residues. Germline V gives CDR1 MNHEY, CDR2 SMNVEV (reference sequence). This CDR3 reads CASSLLGTGDEQFF. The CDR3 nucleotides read TGTGCCAGCAGTTTATTAGGTACAGGGGATGAGCAGTTCTTC.

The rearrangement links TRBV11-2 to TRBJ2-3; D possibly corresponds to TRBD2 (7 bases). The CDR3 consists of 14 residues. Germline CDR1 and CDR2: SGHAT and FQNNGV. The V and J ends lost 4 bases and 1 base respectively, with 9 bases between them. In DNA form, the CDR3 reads TGTGCCAGCAGCTGGGGGGGCCGCACAGATACGCAGTATTTT. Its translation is CASSWGGRTDTQYF.

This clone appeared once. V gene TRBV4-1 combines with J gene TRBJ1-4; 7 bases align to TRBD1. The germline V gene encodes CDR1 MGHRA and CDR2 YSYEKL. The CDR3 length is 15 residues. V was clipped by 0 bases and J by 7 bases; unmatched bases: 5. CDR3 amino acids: CASSQDRGGGEKLFF. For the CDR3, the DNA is TGCGCCAGCAGCCAAGATAGAGGGGGCGGTGAAAAACTGTTTTTT.

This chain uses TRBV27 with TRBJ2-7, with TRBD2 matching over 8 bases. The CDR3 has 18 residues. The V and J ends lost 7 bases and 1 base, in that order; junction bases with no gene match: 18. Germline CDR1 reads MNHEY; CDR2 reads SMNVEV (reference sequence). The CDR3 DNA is TGTGCCAGCAATCCCACATTCCGGGAGGGACGACGGTCCTACGAGCAGTACTTC. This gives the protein CASNPTFREGRRSYEQYF.

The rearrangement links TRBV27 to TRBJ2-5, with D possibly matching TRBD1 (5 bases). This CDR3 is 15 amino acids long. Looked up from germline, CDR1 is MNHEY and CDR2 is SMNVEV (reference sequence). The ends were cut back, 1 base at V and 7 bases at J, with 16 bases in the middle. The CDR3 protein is CASSLFLGAEWTQYF. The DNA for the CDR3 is TGTGCCAGCAGTTTATTCCTAGGGGCAGAGTGGACCCAGTACTTC.

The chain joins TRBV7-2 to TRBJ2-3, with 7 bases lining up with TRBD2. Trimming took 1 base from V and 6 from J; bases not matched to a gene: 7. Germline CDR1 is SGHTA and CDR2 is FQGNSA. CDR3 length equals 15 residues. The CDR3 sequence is CASSLDGRRLDTQYF. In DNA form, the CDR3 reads TGTGCCAGCAGCTTAGACGGGAGGCGTTTGGATACGCAGTATTTT.

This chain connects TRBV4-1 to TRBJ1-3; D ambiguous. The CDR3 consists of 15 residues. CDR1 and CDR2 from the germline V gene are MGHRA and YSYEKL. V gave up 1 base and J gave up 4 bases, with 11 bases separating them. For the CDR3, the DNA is TGCGCCAGCAGCCAAGTCCCATTCTTAGGAAACACCATATATTTT. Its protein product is CASSQVPFLGNTIYF.

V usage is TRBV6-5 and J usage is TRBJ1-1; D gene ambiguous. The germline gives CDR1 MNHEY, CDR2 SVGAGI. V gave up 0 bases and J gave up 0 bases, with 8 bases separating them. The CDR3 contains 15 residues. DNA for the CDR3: TGTGCCAGCAGTTACTCCGGCGGGATGAACACTGAAGCTTTCTTT. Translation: CASSYSGGMNTEAFF.

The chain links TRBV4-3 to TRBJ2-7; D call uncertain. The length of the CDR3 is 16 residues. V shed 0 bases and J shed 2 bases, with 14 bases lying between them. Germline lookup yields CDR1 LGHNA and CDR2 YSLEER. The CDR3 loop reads CASSQDSTPPTYEQYF. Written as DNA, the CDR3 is TGCGCCAGCAGCCAAGACTCAACACCGCCCACCTACGAGCAGTACTTC.

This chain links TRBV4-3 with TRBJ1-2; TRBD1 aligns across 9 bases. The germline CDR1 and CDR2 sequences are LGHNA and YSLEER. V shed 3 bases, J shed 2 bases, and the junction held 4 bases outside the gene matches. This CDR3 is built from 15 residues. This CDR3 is CASSQDRGDNYGYTF. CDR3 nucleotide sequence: TGCGCCAGCAGCCAGGACAGGGGCGACAACTATGGCTACACCTTC.

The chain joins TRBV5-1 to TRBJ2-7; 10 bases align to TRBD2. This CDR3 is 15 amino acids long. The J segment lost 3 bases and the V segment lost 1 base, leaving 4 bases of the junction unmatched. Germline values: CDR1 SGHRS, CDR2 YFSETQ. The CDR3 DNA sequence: TGCGCCAGCAGCTTGCCAGCTAGCGGGGGCTACGAGCAGTACTTC. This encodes CASSLPASGGYEQYF.

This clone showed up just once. DNA of the CDR3: TGTGCCAGCAGCTTAGGAGGCTTCAAAGAGACCCAGTACTTC. It codes for CASSLGGFKETQYF. The chain combines TRBV7-9 with TRBJ2-5, with D hard to call. Deletions cut 1 base from V and 3 bases from J, with 9 bases between. Germline V gene sequence: CDR1 SEHNR, CDR2 FQNEAQ (reference sequence). This CDR3 is 14 amino acids long. The full variable domain, with the rest looked up from reference TRBV7-9 and TRBJ2-5, is DTGVSQNPRHKITKRGQNVTFRCDPISEHNRLYWYRQTLGQGPEFLTYFQNEAQLEKSRLLSDRFSAERPKGSFSTLEIQRTEQGDSAMYLCASSLGGFKETQYFGPGTRLLVL.

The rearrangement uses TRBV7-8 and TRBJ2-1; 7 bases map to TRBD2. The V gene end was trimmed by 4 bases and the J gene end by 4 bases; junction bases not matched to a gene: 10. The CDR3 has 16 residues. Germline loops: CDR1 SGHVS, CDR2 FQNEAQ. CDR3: CASSSAGTTPYNEQFF. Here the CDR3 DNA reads TGTGCCAGCAGCTCGGCCGGGACTACACCTTACAATGAGCAGTTCTTC. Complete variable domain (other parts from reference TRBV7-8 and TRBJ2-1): GAGVSQSPRYKVAKRGQDVALRCDPISGHVSLFWYQQALGQGPEFLTYFQNEAQLDKSGLPSDRFFAERPEGSVSTLKIQRTQQEDSAVYLCASSSAGTTPYNEQFFGPGTRLTVL.

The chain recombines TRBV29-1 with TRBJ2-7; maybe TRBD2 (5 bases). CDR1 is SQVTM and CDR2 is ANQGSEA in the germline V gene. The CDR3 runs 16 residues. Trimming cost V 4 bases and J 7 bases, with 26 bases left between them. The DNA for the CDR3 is TGCAGCGTTGTTCCCCGGGTACCTAACACAACGGGAGAGCAGTACTTC. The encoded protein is CSVVPRVPNTTGEQYF.

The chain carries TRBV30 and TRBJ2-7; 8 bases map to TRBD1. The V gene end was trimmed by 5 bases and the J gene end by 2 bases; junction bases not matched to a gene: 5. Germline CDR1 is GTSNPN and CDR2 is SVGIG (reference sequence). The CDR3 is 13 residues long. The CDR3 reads CAWGQGAAYEQYF. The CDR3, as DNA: TGTGCCTGGGGACAGGGAGCGGCCTACGAGCAGTACTTC. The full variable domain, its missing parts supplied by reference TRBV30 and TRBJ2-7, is SQTIHQWPATLVQPVGSPLSLECTVEGTSNPNLYWYRQAAGRGLQLLFYSVGIGQISSEVPQNLSASRPQDRQFILSSKKLLLSDSGFYLCAWGQGAAYEQYFGPGTRLTVT.

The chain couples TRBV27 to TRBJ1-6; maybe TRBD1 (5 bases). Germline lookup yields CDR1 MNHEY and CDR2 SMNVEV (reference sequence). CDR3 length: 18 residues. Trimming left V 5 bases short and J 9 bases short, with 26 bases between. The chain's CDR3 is CASSTTSGFGALGSPLHF. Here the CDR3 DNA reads TGTGCCAGCAGTACCACTTCAGGGTTTGGGGCGTTGGGTTCACCCCTCCACTTT.

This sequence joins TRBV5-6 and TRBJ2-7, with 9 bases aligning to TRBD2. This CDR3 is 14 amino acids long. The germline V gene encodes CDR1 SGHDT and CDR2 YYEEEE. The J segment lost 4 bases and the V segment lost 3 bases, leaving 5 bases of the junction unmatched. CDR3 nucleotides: TGTGCCAGCAGCTGGTTAGCGGGAGCGTACGAGCAGTACTTC. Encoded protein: CASSWLAGAYEQYF.

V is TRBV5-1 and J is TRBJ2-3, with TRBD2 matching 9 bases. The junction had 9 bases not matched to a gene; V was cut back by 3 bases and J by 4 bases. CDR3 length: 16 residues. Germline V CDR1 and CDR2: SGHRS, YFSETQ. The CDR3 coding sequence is TGCGCCAGCAGCTCGCTCGGAGCGGGAGGCTCAGATACGCAGTATTTT. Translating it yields CASSSLGAGGSDTQYF.

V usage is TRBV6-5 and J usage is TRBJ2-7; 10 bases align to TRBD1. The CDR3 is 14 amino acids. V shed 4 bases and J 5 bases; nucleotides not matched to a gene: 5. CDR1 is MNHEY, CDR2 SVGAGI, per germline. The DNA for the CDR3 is TGTGCCAGCAGTTTAGGGACAGGGGCCGACGAGCAGTACTTC. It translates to CASSLGTGADEQYF.

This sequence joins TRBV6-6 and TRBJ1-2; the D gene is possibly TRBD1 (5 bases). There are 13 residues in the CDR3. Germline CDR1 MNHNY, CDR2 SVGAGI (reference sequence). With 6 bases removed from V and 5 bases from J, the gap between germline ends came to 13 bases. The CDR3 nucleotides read TGTGCCAGCAGCTCCGGGGCGGTGTATGGCTACACCTTC. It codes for CASSSGAVYGYTF.

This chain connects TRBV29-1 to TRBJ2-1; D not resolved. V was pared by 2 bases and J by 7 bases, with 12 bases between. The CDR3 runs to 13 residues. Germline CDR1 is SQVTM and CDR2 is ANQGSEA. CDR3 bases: TGCAGCGTTGAAACGGGTGTGGGAAATGAGCAGTTCTTC. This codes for CSVETGVGNEQFF.

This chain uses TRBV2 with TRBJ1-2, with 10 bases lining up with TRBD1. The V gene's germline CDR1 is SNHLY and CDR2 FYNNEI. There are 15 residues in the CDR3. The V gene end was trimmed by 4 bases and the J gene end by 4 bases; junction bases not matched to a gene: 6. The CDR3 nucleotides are TGTGCCAGCAGTGGGGAACGGACAGGGGGCTATGGCTACACCTTC. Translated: CASSGERTGGYGYTF.

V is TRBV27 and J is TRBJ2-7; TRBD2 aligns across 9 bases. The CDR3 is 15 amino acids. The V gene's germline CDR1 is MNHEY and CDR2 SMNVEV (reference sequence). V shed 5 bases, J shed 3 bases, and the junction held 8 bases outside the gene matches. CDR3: CASSTLAGKSYEQYF. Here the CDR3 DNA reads TGTGCCAGCAGTACCCTAGCGGGGAAGAGCTACGAGCAGTACTTC.

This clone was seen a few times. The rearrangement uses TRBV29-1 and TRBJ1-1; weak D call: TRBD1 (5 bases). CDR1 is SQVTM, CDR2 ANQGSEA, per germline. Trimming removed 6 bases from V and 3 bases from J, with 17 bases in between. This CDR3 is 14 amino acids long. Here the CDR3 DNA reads TGCAGCGTGGGGGTGAACCGGGAATACACTGAAGCTTTCTTT. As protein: CSVGVNREYTEAFF.

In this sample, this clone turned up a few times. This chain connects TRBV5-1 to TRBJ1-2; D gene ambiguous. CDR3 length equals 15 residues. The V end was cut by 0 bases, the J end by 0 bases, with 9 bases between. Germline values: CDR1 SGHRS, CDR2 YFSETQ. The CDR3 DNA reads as TGCGCCAGCAGCTTGGACGGACTAGCTAACTATGGCTACACCTTC. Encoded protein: CASSLDGLANYGYTF. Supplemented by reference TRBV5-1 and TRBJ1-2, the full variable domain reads KAGVTQTPRYLIKTRGQQVTLSCSPISGHRSVSWYQQTPGQGLQFLFEYFSETQRNKGNFPGRFSGRQFSNSRSEMNVSTLELGDSALYLCASSLDGLANYGYTFGSGTRLTVV.

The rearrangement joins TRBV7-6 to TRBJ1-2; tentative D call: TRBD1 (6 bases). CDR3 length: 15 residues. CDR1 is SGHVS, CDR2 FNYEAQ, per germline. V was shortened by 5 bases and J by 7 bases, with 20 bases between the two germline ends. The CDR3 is CASSPGGGAEGGYTF. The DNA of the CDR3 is TGTGCCAGCAGCCCCGGGGGGGGCGCTGAGGGTGGCTACACCTTC.

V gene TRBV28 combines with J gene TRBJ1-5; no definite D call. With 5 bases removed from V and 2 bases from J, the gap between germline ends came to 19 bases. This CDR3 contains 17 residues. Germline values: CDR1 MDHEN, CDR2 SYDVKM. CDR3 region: CASSLPAGLVGNQPQHF. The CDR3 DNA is TGTGCCAGCAGTCTCCCCGCAGGCCTGGTTGGCAATCAGCCCCAGCATTTT.